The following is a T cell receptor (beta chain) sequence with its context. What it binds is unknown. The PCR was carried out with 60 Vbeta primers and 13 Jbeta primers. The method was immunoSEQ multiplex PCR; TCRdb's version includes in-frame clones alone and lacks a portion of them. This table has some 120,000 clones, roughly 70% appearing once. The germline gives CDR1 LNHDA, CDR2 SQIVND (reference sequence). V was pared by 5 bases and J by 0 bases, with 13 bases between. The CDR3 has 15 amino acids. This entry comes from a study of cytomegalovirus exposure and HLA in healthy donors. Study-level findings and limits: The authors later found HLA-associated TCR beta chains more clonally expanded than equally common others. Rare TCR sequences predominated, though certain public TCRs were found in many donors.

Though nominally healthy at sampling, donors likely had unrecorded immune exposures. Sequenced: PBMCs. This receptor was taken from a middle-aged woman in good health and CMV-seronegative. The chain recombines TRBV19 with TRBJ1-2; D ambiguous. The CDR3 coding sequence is TGTGCCAGTAGTCCTGACATGATAGCTAACTATGGCTACACCTTC. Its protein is CASSPDMIANYGYTF.